These 7 T cell receptor beta chains came from one sample sequenced in a study of OX40 agonist ivuxolimab in advanced cancers. Produced via immunoSEQ multiplex PCR; TCRdb's table is partial and in-frame only. The sample lists 20,000 to 25,000 clones; roughly 78% were seen once. The material was CD4+ or CD8+ T cells sorted from blood, obtained in a trial of the OX40 agonist ivuxolimab. The receptors shown here come from an adult with an advanced solid tumor such as melanoma, head and neck, liver or kidney cancer.

The J gene is TRBJ2-3, the V gene TRBV19, with 8 bases that match TRBD2. V dropped 5 bases and J dropped 0; count of bases not matched to a gene: 7. The germline CDR1 and CDR2 sequences are LNHDA and SQIVND (reference sequence). This CDR3 has 16 amino acids. CDR3 sequence: CASSPRLATSTDTQYF. CDR3 nucleotide sequence: TGTGCCAGTAGTCCCCGACTAGCGACTAGCACAGATACGCAGTATTTT.

This clone was seen a single time. The CDR3 spells CASSLVGGLVDTQYF. CDR3 DNA sequence: TGTGCCAGCAGCTTAGTAGGGGGATTGGTAGATACGCAGTATTTT. The chain has TRBV7-9 and TRBJ2-3, with D possibly TRBD1 on 6 matching bases. Germline CDR1 SEHNR, CDR2 FQNEAQ (reference sequence). This CDR3 is built from 15 residues. V lost 1 base to trimming and J lost 5 bases, with 13 bases between them.

The rearrangement links TRBV28 to TRBJ2-3; 8 bases line up with TRBD2. CDR1 is MDHEN and CDR2 is SYDVKM in the germline V gene. The CDR3 spans 15 residues. Trimming removed 5 bases from V and 0 bases from J; junction bases left unmatched: 4. CDR3 region: CASSPRLASTDTQYF. CDR3 in DNA: TGTGCCAGCAGTCCGAGACTAGCGAGCACAGATACGCAGTATTTT.

This chain joins TRBV5-4 and TRBJ1-4, with 7 bases aligning to TRBD1. This CDR3 is built from 12 residues. Germline assignment: CDR1 SGHNT and CDR2 YYREEE (reference sequence). The V and J ends lost 9 bases and 5 bases, in that order; junction bases with no gene match: 4. In nucleotides, the CDR3 is TGTGCCACGAGACAGGGAAATGAAAAACTGTTTTTT. This translates into CATRQGNEKLFF. Full variable domain (missing parts from reference TRBV5-4 and TRBJ1-4): ETGVTQSPTHLIKTRGQQVTLRCSSQSGHNTVSWYQQALGQGPQFIFQYYREEENGRGNFPPRFSGLQFPNYSSELNVNALELDDSALYLCATRQGNEKLFFGSGTQLSVL.

This chain links TRBV27 with TRBJ2-1; maybe TRBD1 (5 bases). The germline V gene has CDR1 MNHEY and CDR2 SMNVEV (reference sequence). Trimming stripped 6 bases from V and 2 bases from J, with 5 bases between. There are 12 residues in the CDR3. The CDR3 DNA is TGTGCCAGCAGGACAGCCTACAATGAGCAGTTCTTC. Amino acid sequence: CASRTAYNEQFF.

The rearrangement joins TRBV11-2 to TRBJ1-6, with no clear D. From germline, CDR1 is SGHAT and CDR2 FQNNGV. Trimming stripped 5 bases from V and 6 bases from J, with 14 bases between. This CDR3 spans 15 amino acids. CDR3 sequence (DNA): TGTGCCAGCAGCCGCCACCTACTGAGTAATTCACCCCTCCACTTT. Translated: CASSRHLLSNSPLHF.

V and J are TRBV30 and TRBJ2-5, with 8 bases lining up with TRBD1. From germline, CDR1 is GTSNPN and CDR2 SVGIG (reference sequence). Trimming at V came to 1 base and at J to 1 base, leaving 5 bases not matched to a gene. This CDR3 is 15 amino acids long. The CDR3 region has the DNA TGTGCCTGGAGTGGTCGGACAGGGCCCCAAGAGACCCAGTACTTC. Its protein is CAWSGRTGPQETQYF.